This T cell receptor beta chain was identified in a study of a mutant IDH1 vaccine in newly diagnosed glioma. Study as a whole: Vaccine administration was initiated 4-6 weeks following radiotherapy alone, or with temozolomide cycles. Males made up 62.5% and females roughly 40% of treated patients, whose mean age was about 41 years.

Points on this clone: As yet, its antigen is unknown. One end of the junction fails to match germline, which may point to a read error. Other DNA sequences in the same sample also yield this CDR3.

The method was immunoSEQ multiplex PCR; TCRdb's version includes in-frame clones alone and lacks a portion of them. The sample holds approximately 50,000 clones; approximately 80% are singletons and the top ten take 4.9%. In germline, CDR1 is SGHRS, CDR2 YFSETQ. The CDR3 sequence is 18 residues long. The time point was: week 47, end of study. It was 300 ug of mutant IDH1 20-mer peptide that made up each vaccine dose, given with topical imiquimod. Patients in the study were vaccinated eight times, receiving shots in weeks 1, 3, 5, 7, 11, 15, 19 and 23. There were new WHO grade 3 or 4 astrocytomas in the donors, and these were IDH1-mutant and ATRX-lost.

This chain connects TRBV5-1 to TRBJ1-6; 8 bases fit TRBD1. The specimen was PBMCs, collected from a glioma patient whose treatment included an IDH1 peptide vaccine. The receptor's source is a woman between 40 and 50 years old with glioma. Some clones in this sample may be carry-over from other donors' samples. The CDR3 sequence: CASRPGQGWSSYNSPLHF. The CDR3 DNA sequence: TGCGCCAGCAGACCCGGACAGGGCTGGAGCTCCTATAATTCGCCCCTCCACTTT.